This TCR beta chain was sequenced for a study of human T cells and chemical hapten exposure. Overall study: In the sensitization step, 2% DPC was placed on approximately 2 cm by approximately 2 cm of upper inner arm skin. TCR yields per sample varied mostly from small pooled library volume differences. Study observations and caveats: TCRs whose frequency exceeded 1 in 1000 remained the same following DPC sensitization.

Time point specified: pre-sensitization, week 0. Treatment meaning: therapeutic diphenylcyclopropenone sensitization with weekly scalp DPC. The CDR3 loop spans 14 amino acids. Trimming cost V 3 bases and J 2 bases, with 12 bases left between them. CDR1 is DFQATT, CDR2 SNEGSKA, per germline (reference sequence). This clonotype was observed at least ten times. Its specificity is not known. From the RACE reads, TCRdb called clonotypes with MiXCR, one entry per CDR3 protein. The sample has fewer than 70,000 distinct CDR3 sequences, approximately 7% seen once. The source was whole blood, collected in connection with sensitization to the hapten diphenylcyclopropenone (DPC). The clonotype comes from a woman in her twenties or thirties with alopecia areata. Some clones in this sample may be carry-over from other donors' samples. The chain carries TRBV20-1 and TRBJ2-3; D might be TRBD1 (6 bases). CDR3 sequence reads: CSARRQETTDTQYF. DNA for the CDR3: TGCAGTGCTAGGCGACAGGAAACCACAGATACGCAGTATTTT.